The entry below gives a single T cell receptor beta chain sequence along with its context. No antigen is known for it. Germline V gene sequence: CDR1 SEHNR, CDR2 FQNEAQ (reference sequence). With 1 base removed from V and 4 bases from J, the gap between germline ends came to 7 bases. The length of the CDR3 is 13 residues. These data originate in a study of OX40 agonist ivuxolimab in advanced cancers. Whole-study context: Patients were treated with intravenous ivuxolimab, dosed at 0.01 to 10 mg/kg and infused every 2 weeks. Whole-study findings and limits: Clonal expansion by week 6 occurred in CD4+ and CD8+ blood T cells (at 0.1 to 3.0 mg/kg). Which antigen the expanded peripheral T cells recognized is unknown.

Sequencing used immunoSEQ multiplex PCR; TCRdb keeps in-frame clones, though not all of them. The sample holds tens of thousands of clones, approximately 86% seen once. The genes are TRBV7-9 and TRBJ1-1; D gene ambiguous. The source was CD4+ or CD8+ T cells sorted from blood, collected in a trial of the OX40 agonist ivuxolimab. The origin of this receptor is an adult with an advanced solid tumor such as melanoma, head and neck, liver or kidney cancer. The CDR3 DNA sequence: TGTGCCAGCAGCTTAGGGTGGAGCACTGAAGCTTTCTTT. Encoded protein: CASSLGWSTEAFF.